The clone carrying this T cell receptor (beta chain) was observed a few times. Assay: immunoSEQ multiplex PCR; the TCRdb copy retains only in-frame clones and omits some. The data show about 110,000 clones, 70% to 85% seen once. Trimming took off 3 bases at V and 7 bases at J, with 7 bases between the two ends. Per the germline V gene, CDR1 is MNHNS and CDR2 is SASEGT. CDR3 size: 13 residues. The data were taken from a study of blood T cell repertoires in COVID-19. The V and J genes are TRBV6-1 and TRBJ1-6, with D maybe TRBD1 (5 bases). The material sequenced was peripheral blood. This sequence originates from a human donor with acute or convalescent COVID-19. The donor label of this sample is uncertain. This chain's CDR3 is CASSDRENSPLHF. For the CDR3, the DNA is TGTGCCAGCAGTGACAGGGAAAATTCACCCCTCCACTTT.